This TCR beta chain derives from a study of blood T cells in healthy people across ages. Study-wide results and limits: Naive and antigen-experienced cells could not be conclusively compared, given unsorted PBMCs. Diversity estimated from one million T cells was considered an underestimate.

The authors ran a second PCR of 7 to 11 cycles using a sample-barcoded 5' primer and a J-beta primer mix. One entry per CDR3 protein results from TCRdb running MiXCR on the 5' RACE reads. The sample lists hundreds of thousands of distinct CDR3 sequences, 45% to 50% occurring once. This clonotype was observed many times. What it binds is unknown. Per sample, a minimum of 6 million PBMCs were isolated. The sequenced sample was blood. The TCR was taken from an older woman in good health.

The CDR3 DNA reads as TGCAGTGCTAGCCCCCCTAGCAGACCCTACGAGCAGTACTTC. Protein sequence: CSASPPSRPYEQYF. This rearrangement joins TRBV20-1 to TRBJ2-7; weak D call: TRBD2 (5 bases). In germline, CDR1 is DFQATT, CDR2 SNEGSKA (reference sequence). V was cut by 3 bases and J by 2 bases, with 14 bases left in between. The CDR3 covers 14 residues.